Listed here is a single T cell receptor (beta chain). Antigen unknown. The ends were cut back, 4 bases at V and 5 bases at J, with 14 bases in the middle. From germline, CDR1 is SGHAT and CDR2 FQNNGV. There are 15 residues in the CDR3. The study ran its PCR with 60 Vbeta and 13 Jbeta primers. Assay: immunoSEQ multiplex PCR; the TCRdb copy retains only in-frame clones and omits some. The data contain about 57,000 clones, more than 70% of them singletons. These data originate in a study of cytomegalovirus exposure and HLA in healthy donors. Findings and caveats of the study: As a later analysis revealed, the rate of TCR association differed by HLA locus, with DRB1 most and HLA-C fewest. Later analysis identified about 18,000 TCR beta sequences associated with HLA alleles, using a false discovery rate threshold of 0.05. Cytomegalovirus association was listed for 164 TCR beta chains.

The source of this sequence is a man aged 25-40 years in good health and CMV-seropositive. The chain joins TRBV11-2 to TRBJ1-4; possibly TRBD1 for D (5 bases). The sequenced material came from PBMCs. The CDR3 nucleotides are TGTGCCAGCAGCTCTACAGGAGGGATGAATGAAAAACTGTTTTTT. Translating it yields CASSSTGGMNEKLFF. Drawing the rest from reference TRBV11-2 and TRBJ1-4, the complete variable domain is EAGVAQSPRYKIIEKRQSVAFWCNPISGHATLYWYQQILGQGPKLLIQFQNNGVVDDSQLPKDRFSAERLKGVDSTLKIQPAKLEDSAVYLCASSSTGGMNEKLFFGSGTQLSVL.